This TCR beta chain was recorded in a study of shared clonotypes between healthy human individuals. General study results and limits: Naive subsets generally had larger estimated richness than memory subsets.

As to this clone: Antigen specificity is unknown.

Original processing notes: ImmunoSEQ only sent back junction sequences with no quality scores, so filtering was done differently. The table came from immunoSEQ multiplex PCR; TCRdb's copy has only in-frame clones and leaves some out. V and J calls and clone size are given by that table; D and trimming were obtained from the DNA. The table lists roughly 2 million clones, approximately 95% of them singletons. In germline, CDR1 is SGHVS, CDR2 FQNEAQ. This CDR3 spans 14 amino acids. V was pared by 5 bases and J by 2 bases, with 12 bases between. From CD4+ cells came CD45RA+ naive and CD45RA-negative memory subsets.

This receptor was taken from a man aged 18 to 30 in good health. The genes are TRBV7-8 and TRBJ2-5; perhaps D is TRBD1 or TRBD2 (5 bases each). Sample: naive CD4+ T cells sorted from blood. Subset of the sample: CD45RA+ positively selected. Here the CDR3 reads CASSPRDHQETQYF. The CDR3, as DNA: TGTGCCAGCAGCCCCCGGGACCATCAAGAGACCCAGTACTTC.